One TCR beta chain is described in this entry. Its antigen is undetermined. The sample comes from a study of shared clonotypes between healthy human individuals. Overall study findings and caveats: Roughly 5% of naive CD4 clonotypes were common to a few donors. Relative to memory subsets, naive subsets generally showed larger estimated richness.

Using immunoSEQ multiplex PCR, the repertoire was profiled, and TCRdb retains in-frame clones only, with some absent. The sample includes over 2 million clones, roughly 90% seen only once; the top ten take around 0.38%. None of the donors, who were healthy HIV-negative adults, had recently had acute infections or vaccinations. The study drew all its donors from Caucasian adults living in Nashville, Tennessee. Sequencing input: naive CD4+ T cells from PBMCs. Subset noted: CD45RA+ positively selected. The TCR originated in a man between 18 and 35 years old in good health. Some clones in this sample may be carry-over from other donors' samples.

CDR3 coding DNA: TGTGCCAGCGGTCAGAGGGCCGGTATCTACGAGCAGTACTTC. Translated: CASGQRAGIYEQYF. The chain couples TRBV28 to TRBJ2-7; TRBD2 is a possible D gene (5 bases). The V gene's germline CDR1 is MDHEN and CDR2 SYDVKM. The CDR3 runs to 14 residues. V was pared by 8 bases and J by 3 bases, with 17 bases between.